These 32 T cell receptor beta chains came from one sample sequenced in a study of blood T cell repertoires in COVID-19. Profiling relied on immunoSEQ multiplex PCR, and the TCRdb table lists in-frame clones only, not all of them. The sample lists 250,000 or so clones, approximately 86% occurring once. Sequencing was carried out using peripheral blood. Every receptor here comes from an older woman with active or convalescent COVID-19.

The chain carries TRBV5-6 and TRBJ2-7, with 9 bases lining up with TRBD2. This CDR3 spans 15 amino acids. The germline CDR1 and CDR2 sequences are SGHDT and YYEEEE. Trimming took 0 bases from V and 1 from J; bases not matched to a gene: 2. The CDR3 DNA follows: TGTGCCAGCAGCTTGGGCGGGGGGGTATCCTACGAGCAGTACTTC. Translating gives CASSLGGGVSYEQYF. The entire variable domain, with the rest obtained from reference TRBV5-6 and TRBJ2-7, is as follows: DAGVTQSPTHLIKTRGQQVTLRCSPKSGHDTVSWYQQALGQGPQFIFQYYEEEERQRGNFPDRFSGHQFPNYSSELNVNALLLGDSALYLCASSLGGGVSYEQYFGPGTRLTVT.

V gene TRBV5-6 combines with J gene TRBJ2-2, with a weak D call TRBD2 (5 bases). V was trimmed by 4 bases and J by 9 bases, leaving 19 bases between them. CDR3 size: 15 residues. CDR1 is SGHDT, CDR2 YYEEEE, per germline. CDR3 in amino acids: CASSPGWTFFRELFF. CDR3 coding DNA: TGTGCCAGCAGCCCGGGGTGGACCTTTTTCAGGGAGCTGTTTTTT.

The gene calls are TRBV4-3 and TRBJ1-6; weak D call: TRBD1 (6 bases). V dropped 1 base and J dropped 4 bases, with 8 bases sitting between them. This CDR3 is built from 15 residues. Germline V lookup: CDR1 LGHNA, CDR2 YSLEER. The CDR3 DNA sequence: TGCGCCAGCAGCCAAGGCGACAGGTATAATTCACCCCTCCACTTT. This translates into CASSQGDRYNSPLHF.

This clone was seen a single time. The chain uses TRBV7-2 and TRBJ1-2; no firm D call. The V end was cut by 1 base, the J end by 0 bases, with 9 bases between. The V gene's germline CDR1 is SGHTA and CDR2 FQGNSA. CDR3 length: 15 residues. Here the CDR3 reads CASSLGPGANYGYTF. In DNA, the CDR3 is TGTGCCAGCAGCTTAGGTCCCGGGGCTAACTATGGCTACACCTTC.

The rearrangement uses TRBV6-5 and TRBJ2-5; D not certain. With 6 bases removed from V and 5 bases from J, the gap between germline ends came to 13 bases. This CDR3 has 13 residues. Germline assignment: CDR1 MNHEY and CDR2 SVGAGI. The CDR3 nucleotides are TGTGCCAGCAGATCGTCCTACGCGGAGACCCAGTACTTC. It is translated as CASRSSYAETQYF.

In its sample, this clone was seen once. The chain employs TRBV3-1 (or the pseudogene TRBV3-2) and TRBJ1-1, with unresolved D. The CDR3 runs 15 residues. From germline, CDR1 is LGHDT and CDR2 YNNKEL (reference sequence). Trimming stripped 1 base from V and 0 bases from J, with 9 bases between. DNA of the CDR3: TGTGCCAGCAGCCAAGGGAACAGCCTGAACACTGAAGCTTTCTTT. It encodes CASSQGNSLNTEAFF.

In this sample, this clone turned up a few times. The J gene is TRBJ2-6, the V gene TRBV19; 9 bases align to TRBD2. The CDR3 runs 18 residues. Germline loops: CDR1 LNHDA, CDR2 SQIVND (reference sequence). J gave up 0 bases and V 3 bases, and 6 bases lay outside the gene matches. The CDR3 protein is CASSIPASGDSGANVLTF. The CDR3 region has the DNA TGTGCCAGTAGTATTCCGGCTAGCGGGGACTCTGGGGCCAACGTCCTGACTTTC.

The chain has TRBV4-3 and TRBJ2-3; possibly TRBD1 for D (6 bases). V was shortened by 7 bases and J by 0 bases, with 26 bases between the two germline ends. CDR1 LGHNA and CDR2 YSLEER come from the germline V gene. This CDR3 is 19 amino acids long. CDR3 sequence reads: CASTQGLIRQVMSTDTQYF. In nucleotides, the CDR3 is TGCGCCAGCACTCAGGGGCTGATTCGACAGGTGATGAGCACAGATACGCAGTATTTT.

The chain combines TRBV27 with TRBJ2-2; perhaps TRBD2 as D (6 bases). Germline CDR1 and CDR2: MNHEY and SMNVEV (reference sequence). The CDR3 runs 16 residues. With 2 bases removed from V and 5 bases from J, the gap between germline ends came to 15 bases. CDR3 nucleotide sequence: TGTGCCAGCAGTTTAGAATGGGGGAGGAAGACCGGGGAGCTGTTTTTT. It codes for CASSLEWGRKTGELFF.

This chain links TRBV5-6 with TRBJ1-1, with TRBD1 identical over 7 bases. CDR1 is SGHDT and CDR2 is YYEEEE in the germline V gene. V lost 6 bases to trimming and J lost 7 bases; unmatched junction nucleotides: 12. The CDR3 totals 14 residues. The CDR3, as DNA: TGTGCCAGCACCCCGGGCGTGACAGGGTTTGAAGCTTTCTTT. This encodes CASTPGVTGFEAFF.

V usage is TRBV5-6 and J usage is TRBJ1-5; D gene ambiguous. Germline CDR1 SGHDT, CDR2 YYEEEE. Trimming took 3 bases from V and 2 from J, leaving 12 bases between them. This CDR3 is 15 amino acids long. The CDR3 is CASSSPTQGNQPQHF. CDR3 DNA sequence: TGTGCCAGCAGCTCTCCAACCCAGGGCAATCAGCCCCAGCATTTT.

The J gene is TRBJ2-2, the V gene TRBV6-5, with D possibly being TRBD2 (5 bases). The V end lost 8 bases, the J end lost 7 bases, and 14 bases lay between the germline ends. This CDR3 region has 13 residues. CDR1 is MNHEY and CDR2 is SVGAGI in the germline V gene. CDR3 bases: TGTGCCAGCCTTGAGGGTTGGGGCGGGGAGCTGTTTTTT. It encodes CASLEGWGGELFF.

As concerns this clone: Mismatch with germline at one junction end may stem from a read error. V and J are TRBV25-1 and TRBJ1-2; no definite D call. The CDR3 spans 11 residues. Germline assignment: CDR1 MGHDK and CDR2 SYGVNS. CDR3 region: CASRLYYGYTF. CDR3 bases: TGTGCCAGCAGGCTCTACTACGGCTACACCTTC.

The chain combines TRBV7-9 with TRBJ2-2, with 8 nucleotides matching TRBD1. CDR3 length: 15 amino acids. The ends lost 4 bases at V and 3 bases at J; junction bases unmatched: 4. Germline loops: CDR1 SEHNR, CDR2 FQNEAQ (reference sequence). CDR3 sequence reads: CASSSGGMDTGELFF. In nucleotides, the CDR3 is TGTGCCAGCAGCTCAGGGGGCATGGACACCGGGGAGCTGTTTTTT.

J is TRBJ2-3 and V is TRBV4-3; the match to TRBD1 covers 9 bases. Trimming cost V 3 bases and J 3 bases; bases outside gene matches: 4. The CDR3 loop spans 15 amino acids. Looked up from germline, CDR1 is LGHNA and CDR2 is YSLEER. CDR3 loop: CASSQDRGLTDTQYF. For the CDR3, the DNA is TGCGCCAGCAGCCAGGACAGGGGTTTAACAGATACGCAGTATTTT.

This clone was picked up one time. The CDR3, as DNA: TGTGCCAGCAGCTTAGGGGGCGGGGTCCAACTACACGAGCAGTACTTC. It translates to CASSLGGGVQLHEQYF. The J gene is TRBJ2-7, the V gene TRBV7-9; perhaps TRBD2 as D (6 bases). V gave up 1 base and J gave up 5 bases, with 18 bases separating them. Germline V CDR1 and CDR2: SEHNR, FQNEAQ (reference sequence). This CDR3 comprises 16 residues.

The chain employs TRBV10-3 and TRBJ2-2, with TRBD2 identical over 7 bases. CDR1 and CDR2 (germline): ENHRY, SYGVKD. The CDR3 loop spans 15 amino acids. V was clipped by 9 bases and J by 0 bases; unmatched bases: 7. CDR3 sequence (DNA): TGTGCCATAAGCGGGGCAGACCCGAACACCGGGGAGCTGTTTTTT. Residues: CAISGADPNTGELFF.

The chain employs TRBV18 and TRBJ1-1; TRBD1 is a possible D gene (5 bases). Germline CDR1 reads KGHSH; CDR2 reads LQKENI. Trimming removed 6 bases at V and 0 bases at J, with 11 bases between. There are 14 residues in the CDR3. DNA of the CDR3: TGTGCCAGCTCCGCGGACATCATGAACACTGAAGCTTTCTTT. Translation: CASSADIMNTEAFF.

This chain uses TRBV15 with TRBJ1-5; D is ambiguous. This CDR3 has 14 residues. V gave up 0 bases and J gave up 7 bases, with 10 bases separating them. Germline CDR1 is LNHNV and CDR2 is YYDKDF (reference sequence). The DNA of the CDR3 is TGTGCCACCAGCAGAGATGGAGGGAAACAGCCCCAGCATTTT. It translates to CATSRDGGKQPQHF.

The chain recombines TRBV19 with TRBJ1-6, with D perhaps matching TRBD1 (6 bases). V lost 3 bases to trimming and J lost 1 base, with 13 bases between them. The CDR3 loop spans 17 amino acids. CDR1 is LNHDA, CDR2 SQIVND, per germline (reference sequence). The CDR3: CASSIYRDLSYNSPLHF. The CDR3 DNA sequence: TGTGCCAGTAGTATTTACAGGGATCTGTCCTATAATTCACCCCTCCACTTT.

CDR3 bases: TGTGCCAGCAGCAAACAGGGAGGCAATCAGCCCCAGCATTTT. Translating it yields CASSKQGGNQPQHF. This rearrangement joins TRBV11-2 to TRBJ1-5; tentatively, D is TRBD1 (6 bases). This CDR3 contains 14 residues. The V end was cut by 5 bases, the J end by 2 bases, with 10 bases between. Per the germline V gene, CDR1 is SGHAT and CDR2 is FQNNGV.

CDR3 bases: TGCGCCAGCAGCCAGGGCAGATACAGGGGGCCCGACAATGAGCAGTTCTTC. This encodes CASSQGRYRGPDNEQFF. V is TRBV4-3 and J is TRBJ2-1; the match to TRBD1 covers 9 bases. Losses at the gene ends were 3 bases for V and 5 bases for J; bases not matched to a gene: 11. The length of the CDR3 is 17 residues. Germline values: CDR1 LGHNA, CDR2 YSLEER.

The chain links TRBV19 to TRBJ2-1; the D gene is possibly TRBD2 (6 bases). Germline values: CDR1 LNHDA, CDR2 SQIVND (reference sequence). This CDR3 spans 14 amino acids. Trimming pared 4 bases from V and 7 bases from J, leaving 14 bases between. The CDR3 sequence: CASSRGVPENEQFF. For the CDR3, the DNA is TGTGCCAGTAGTAGGGGGGTCCCTGAGAATGAGCAGTTCTTC.

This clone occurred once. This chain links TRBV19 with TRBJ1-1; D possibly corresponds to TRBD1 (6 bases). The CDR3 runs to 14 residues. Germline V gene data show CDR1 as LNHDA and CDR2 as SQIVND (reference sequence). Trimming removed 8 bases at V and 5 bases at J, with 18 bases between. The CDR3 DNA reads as TGTGCCAGTTGCTTTGGGGGCGGAAGGACTGAAGCTTTCTTT. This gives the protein CASCFGGGRTEAFF.

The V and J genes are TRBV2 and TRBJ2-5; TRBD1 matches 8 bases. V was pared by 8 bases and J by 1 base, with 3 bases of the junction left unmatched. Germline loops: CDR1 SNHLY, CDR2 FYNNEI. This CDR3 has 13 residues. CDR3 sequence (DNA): TGTGCCAGCGGTGGGACAGGCCAAGAGACCCAGTACTTC. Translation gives CASGGTGQETQYF.

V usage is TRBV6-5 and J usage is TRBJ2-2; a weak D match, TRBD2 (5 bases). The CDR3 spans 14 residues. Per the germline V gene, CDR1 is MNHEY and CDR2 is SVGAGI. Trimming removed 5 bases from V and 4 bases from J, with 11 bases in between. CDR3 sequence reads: CASSRELLTGELFF. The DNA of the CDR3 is TGTGCCAGCAGTCGGGAACTTCTCACCGGGGAGCTGTTTTTT.

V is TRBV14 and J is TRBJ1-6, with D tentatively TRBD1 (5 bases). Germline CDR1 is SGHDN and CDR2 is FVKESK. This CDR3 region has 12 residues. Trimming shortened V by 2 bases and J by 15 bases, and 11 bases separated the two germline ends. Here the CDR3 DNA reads TGTGCCAGCAGCCAAACCGACAGCAACCTCCACTTT. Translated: CASSQTDSNLHF.

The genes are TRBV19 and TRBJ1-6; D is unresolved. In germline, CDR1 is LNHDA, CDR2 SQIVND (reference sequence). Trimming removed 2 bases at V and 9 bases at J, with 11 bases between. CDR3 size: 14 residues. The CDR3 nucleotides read TGTGCCAGTAGTATAAGAACGGGTGGTTCACCCCTCCACTTT. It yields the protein CASSIRTGGSPLHF.

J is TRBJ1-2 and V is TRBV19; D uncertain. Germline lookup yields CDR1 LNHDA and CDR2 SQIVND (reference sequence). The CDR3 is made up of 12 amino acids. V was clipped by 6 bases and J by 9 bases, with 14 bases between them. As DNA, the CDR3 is TGTGCCAGTAGCGAACAGTTGCGTAGCTACACCTTC. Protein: CASSEQLRSYTF.

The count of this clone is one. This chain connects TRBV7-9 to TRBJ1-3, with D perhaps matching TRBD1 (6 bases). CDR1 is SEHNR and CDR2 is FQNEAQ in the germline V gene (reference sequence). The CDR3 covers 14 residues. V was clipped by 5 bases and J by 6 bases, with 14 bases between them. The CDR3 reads CASSPEQGSNTIYF. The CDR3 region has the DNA TGTGCCAGCAGCCCTGAACAGGGCTCAAACACCATATATTTT.

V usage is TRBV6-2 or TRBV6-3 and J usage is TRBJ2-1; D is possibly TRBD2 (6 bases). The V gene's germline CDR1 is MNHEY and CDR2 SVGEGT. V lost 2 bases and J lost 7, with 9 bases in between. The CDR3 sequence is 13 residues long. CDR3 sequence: CASSYLLANEQFF. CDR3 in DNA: TGTGCCAGCAGTTACCTGCTAGCGAATGAGCAGTTCTTC.

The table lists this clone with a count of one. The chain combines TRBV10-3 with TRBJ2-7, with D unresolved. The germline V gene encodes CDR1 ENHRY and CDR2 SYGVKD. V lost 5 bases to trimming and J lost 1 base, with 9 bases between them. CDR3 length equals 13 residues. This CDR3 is CAISRPSSYEQYF. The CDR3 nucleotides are TGTGCCATCAGTCGACCTAGTTCCTACGAGCAGTACTTC.